This TCR beta chain came from a study of CD8+ T cells in alopecia areata. General study points: Especially in alopecia totalis/universalis, lesional scalp showed greater clonality than normal scalp did. Expanded CD8+ clones among the top 100, and scalp clonality, were significantly decreased by tofacitinib.

Extraction of RNA preceded its reverse transcription into cDNA, which served as the sequencing template. Sequencing was performed with immunoSEQ multiplex PCR; in TCRdb, only in-frame clones are kept and a portion is missing. The table lists 110,000 to 150,000 clones, roughly 52% of them singletons, with about 15% in the top ten. Treatment indicated: oral pan-JAK inhibitor, 5-10 mg twice daily. The V and J ends lost 0 bases and 3 bases respectively, with 9 bases between them. Germline CDR1 and CDR2: LGHNA and YSLEER. This CDR3 spans 14 amino acids. This clone is medium-sized within its sample. Its antigen is currently unknown. This sample includes further DNA sequences coding for the same CDR3.

The chain employs TRBV4-3 and TRBJ2-7; a weak D match, TRBD1 (5 bases). The source material was CD8+ T cells sorted from blood, sampled at week 4, from a patient treated with tofacitinib. This receptor was obtained from a human donor with alopecia areata. CDR3 residues: CASSQDTQGYEQYF. The DNA for the CDR3 is TGCGCCAGCAGCCAAGATACCCAGGGCTACGAGCAGTACTTC.